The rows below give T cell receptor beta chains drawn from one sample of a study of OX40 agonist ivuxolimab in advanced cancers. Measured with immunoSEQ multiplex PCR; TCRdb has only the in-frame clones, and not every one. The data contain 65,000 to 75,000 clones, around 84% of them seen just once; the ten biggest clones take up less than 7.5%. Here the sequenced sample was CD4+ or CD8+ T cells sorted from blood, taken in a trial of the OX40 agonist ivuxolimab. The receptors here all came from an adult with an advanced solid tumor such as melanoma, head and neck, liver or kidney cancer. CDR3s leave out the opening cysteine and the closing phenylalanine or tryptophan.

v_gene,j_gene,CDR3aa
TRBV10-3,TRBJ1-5,AISVGNSNQPQH
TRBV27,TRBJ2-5,ASSSGLAEETQY
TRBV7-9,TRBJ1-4,ASSFGGLSEKLF
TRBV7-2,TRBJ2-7,ASSPTRTARGYEQY
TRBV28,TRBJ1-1,ASSLPGTGNTEAF
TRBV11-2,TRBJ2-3,ASGDTRTRTDTQY
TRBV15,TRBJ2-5,ATSRGGRVETQY
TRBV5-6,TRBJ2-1,ASSLGHTYNEQF
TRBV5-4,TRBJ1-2,ASSLQKGGNYGYT
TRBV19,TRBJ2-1,ASSIPTSGSYEQF
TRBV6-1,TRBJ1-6,ASRPPLQLNSPLH
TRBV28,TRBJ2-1,ASTSIRSLSYNEQF
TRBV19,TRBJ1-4,ASSINEKLF
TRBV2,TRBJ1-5,ASKGDYQPQH
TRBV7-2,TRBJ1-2,ASSKTTGQGFGYT
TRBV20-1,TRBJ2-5,SASGTRGWY
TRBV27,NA,ASSRTGGALYEQY
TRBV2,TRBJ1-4,ASSDSGGASEKLF
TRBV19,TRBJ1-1,ASSTPEGTNTEAF
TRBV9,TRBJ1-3,ASSPTTAYSGNTIY
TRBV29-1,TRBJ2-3,SVEEPVGDSTDTQY
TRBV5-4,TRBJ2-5,ASSRRLAGQETQY
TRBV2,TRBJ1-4,ASREGQHATNEKLF
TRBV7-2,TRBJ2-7,ASSLQGYEQY
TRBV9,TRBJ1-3,ASSVDQGDYGNTIY
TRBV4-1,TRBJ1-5,ASSLDRGLNQPQH